The 32 T cell receptor beta chains below were found in one sample sequenced in a study of tumor-infiltrating lymphocytes in primary liver carcinoma listed by TCRdb under 2017. Reads for this sample came from an Illumina HiSeq 2500. Using a constant-region primer and ProtoScript II reverse transcriptase, TCRbeta-specific cDNA was reverse-transcribed from 500 to 650 ng total RNA. The TCRbeta libraries were prepared through three rounds of nested multiplex PCR following a slightly modified ARM-PCR procedure. The first two PCR rounds used multiplex TRBV1-TRBV30 forward primers with a Cbeta reverse primer, each for approximately 10 cycles. In TCRdb, the public reads were trimmed at Q25 with fastp and aligned with MiXCR, with productive beta chains retained. Each entry merges the rows of one CDR3 protein and shows their most common DNA and genes. The sample contains about 23,000 distinct CDR3 sequences, 60% to 80% of them found a single time. 25% to 35% of the sample is in the top ten clones.

Total RNA and DNA were co-extracted from around 18-30 mg of bulk tissue with the AllPrep DNA/RNA mini kit, without cell sorting. The sequenced sample was liver tumor tissue from sampling region 5. The sample's cell subset or site label, in plain terms: tumor region T5, tumor centre. These receptor sequences come from a woman between 25 and 40 years old with primary liver carcinoma and hepatitis B virus infection.

This clonotype showed up just a few times. At one end the junction does not follow the germline gene, possibly because of a read error. This chain uses TRBV4-3 with TRBJ2-3, with 10 bases that match TRBD2. Germline V gives CDR1 LGHNA, CDR2 YSLEER. The CDR3 is 21 amino acids. In DNA form, the CDR3 reads TGCGCCCGCAGCCAAGACCCCTTAACTAGCGGGAAGGCGGTGTCGACAGATACGCAGTATTTT. Its translation: CARSQDPLTSGKAVSTDTQYF.

Of note for this clonotype: One end of the junction varies from germline; a read error may be responsible. J is TRBJ2-2 and V is TRBV6-5; 7 bases fit TRBD1. CDR3 size: 15 residues. CDR1 and CDR2 (germline): MNHEY, SVGAGI. For the CDR3, the DNA is TGTGCCAGCAGTCCGCTGACAGGGTTCACCTGGGAGCTGTATTTT. It yields the protein CASSPLTGFTWELYF.

In its sample, this clonotype was seen once. A junction end diverges from the germline sequence, so it may reflect a read error. The chain is built from TRBV29-1 and TRBJ2-5; the D call may be TRBD1 or TRBD2 (5 bases each). In germline, CDR1 is SQVTM, CDR2 ANQGSEA. The CDR3 is made up of 15 amino acids. CDR3 sequence (DNA): TGCAGTATTGAAACCGGAAGGGGAGTGAAGGAGACCCAGTACTTT. Amino acids: CSIETGRGVKETQYF.

V and J are TRBV5-1 and TRBJ1-1; unclear D gene. The germline gives CDR1 SGHRS, CDR2 YFSETQ. The germline V and J ends were trimmed by 4 bases and 1 base, with 8 bases remaining between them. The CDR3 spans 13 residues. The CDR3 DNA sequence: TGCGCCAGCAGCCACGATGGGAACACTGAAGCTTTCTTT. It codes for CASSHDGNTEAFF.

With regard to this clonotype: This likely comes from a read error, as the CDR3 has no conserved phenylalanine or tryptophan at its end. The DNA is omitted, as the CDR3 cannot be located on it reliably, and the CDR3 follows TCRdb's listing. The chain has TRBV10-3 and TRBJ1-3. From germline, CDR1 is ENHRY and CDR2 SYGVKD. The CDR3 spans 14 amino acids, including both terminal residues. CDR3 region: CAISESVSGNTVYS.

This clonotype was picked up a small number of times. The germline gene is not matched at one end of the junction; a read error may be the cause. This CDR3 reads CAVSESATRQETQYF. The CDR3 DNA sequence: TGTGCTGTCAGTGAGTCGGCTACCAGACAAGAGACCCAGTACTTT. The rearrangement links TRBV10-3 to TRBJ2-5; D is undetermined. The V gene's germline CDR1 is ENHRY and CDR2 SYGVKD. This CDR3 region has 15 residues.

Worth noting for this clonotype: Sequence at one end of the junction differs from germline and may be a read error. The chain uses TRBV6-1 and TRBJ2-2; D tentatively reads TRBD1 or TRBD2 (6 bases each). The CDR3 sequence is 19 residues long. CDR1 is MNHNS, CDR2 SASEGT, per germline. The CDR3 region is CASSETLHGGAANTREPFF. The DNA for the CDR3 is TGTGCCAGCAGTGAAACCCTTCACGGGGGCGCCGCGAACACCCGGGAGCCGTTTTTT.

In the case of this clonotype: An end of the junction does not agree with germline; a read error may underlie this. The chain uses TRBV10-2 and TRBJ1-1; D uncertain. The germline CDR1 and CDR2 sequences are WSHSY and SAAADI. The CDR3 has 14 residues. This CDR3 reads CAISESKASTEAFF. CDR3 bases: TGCGCCATCAGTGAGTCAAAGGCGAGTACTGAAGCTTTCTTT.

As to this clonotype: This clone may be a read error of a much larger clone one base away. The V call is TRBV12-3 or TRBV12-4, the J call TRBJ2-1, with D perhaps TRBD1 (6 bases). CDR3 length equals 19 residues. Trimming removed 3 bases at V and 4 bases at J, with 25 bases between. Here the CDR3 DNA reads TGTGCCAGCAGTTTGAGGGAGATTCGGGACACTATTGGGTACAATGAGCAGTTCTTC. It codes for CASSLREIRDTIGYNEQFF.

V is TRBV6-1 and J is TRBJ2-2; a weak D match, TRBD2 (6 bases). The CDR3 has 16 amino acids. Germline V gene lookup returns CDR1 MNHNS and CDR2 SASEGT. With 2 bases removed from V and 15 bases from J, the gap between germline ends came to 25 bases. In nucleotides, the CDR3 is TGTGCCAGCAGTGAACGTGGAAGAACGAACACCGGGGACTTGTTTTTT. Translation: CASSERGRTNTGDLFF.

A remark on this clonotype: The missing conserved phenylalanine or tryptophan at the end of this CDR3 makes a read error likely. The genes are TRBV12-3 or TRBV12-4 and TRBJ2-2; D is perhaps TRBD1 (5 bases). The V end was cut by 7 bases, the J end by 3 bases, with 18 bases between. The CDR3 is made up of 16 amino acids. The CDR3 DNA is TGTGCCAGCACTCGCCGATGTGGGGCCGACACCGGGGAGCTGTTTGTT. It translates to CASTRRCGADTGELFV.

The V and J genes are TRBV6-2 or TRBV6-3 and TRBJ2-6, with no clear D. The CDR3 contains 15 residues. Germline V gives CDR1 MNHEY, CDR2 SVGEGT. The V end was cut by 2 bases, the J end by 3 bases, with 8 bases between. The CDR3 DNA sequence: TGTGCCAGCAGTTACAGTGGGTTTGGGGCCAACGTCCTGACTTTC. Its translation: CASSYSGFGANVLTF.

With respect to this clonotype: This is likely a read error, given that the CDR3 carries no conserved phenylalanine or tryptophan at its end. This rearrangement joins TRBV18 to TRBJ2-5, with a tentative D call TRBD2 (5 bases). Trimming removed 3 bases from V and 5 bases from J, with 16 bases in between. This CDR3 has 15 amino acids. CDR1 KGHSH and CDR2 LQKENI come from the germline V gene. This chain's CDR3 is CASSPQRGKSETQYS. CDR3 coding DNA: TGTGCCAGCTCACCTCAGAGAGGGAAGTCCGAGACCCAGTACTCC.

V and J are TRBV28 and TRBJ2-1, with D possibly matching TRBD2 (5 bases). The V gene's germline CDR1 is MDHEN and CDR2 SYDVKM. This CDR3 has 13 residues. The CDR3 bases are TGTGGCAGTCAATACGGGATCTACAATGAGCAGTTCTTC. This encodes CGSQYGIYNEQFF.

This clonotype was counted at least ten times. V gene TRBV28 combines with J gene TRBJ2-7, with 9 bases lining up with TRBD2. The J segment lost 5 bases and the V segment lost 4 bases, leaving 12 bases of the junction unmatched. The germline V gene has CDR1 MDHEN and CDR2 SYDVKM. The CDR3 is made up of 16 amino acids. The CDR3 is CASSSPWLAGINEQYF. CDR3 in DNA: TGTGCCAGCAGTTCGCCTTGGCTAGCGGGAATCAACGAGCAGTACTTC.

Concerning this clonotype itself: The junction departs from germline at one end; a sequencing error may be responsible. The DNA for the CDR3 is TGTACCAGCAGCTTCGACCTAGCGGGATCGGTTGACCAGTCCTTC. This gives the protein CTSSFDLAGSVDQSF. The chain couples TRBV11-2 to TRBJ2-1; TRBD2 matches at 9 bases. The CDR3 runs to 15 residues. In germline, CDR1 is SGHAT, CDR2 FQNNGV.

Details on this clonotype: The missing conserved phenylalanine or tryptophan at the end of this CDR3 makes a read error likely. The DNA is omitted, as the CDR3 cannot be located on it reliably, and the CDR3 follows TCRdb's listing. CDR3 amino acids: CSALRDYNQQFL. This chain uses TRBV29-1 with TRBJ2-1. Germline V gives CDR1 SQVTM, CDR2 ANQGSEA. From its first to its last residue, the CDR3 has 12 amino acids.

Of note for this clonotype: The CDR3 carries no conserved terminal phenylalanine or tryptophan, so it likely arises from a read error. The genes are TRBV4-3 and TRBJ2-3; D gene unclear. Germline V gives CDR1 LGHNA, CDR2 YSLEER. The CDR3 totals 18 residues. The CDR3: CASSQSVWLGDPEDTQYS. DNA for the CDR3: TGTGCCAGCAGCCAGTCGGTCTGGCTGGGTGATCCCGAAGATACGCAGTATTCT.

Worth noting for this clonotype: The junction departs from the called germline gene at one end, perhaps through a read error. The chain uses TRBV6-5 and TRBJ2-2; 8 bases align to TRBD1. The germline CDR1 and CDR2 sequences are MNHEY and SVGAGI. The CDR3 is made up of 15 amino acids. The CDR3 coding sequence is TGTTACAGCAGTCCGCGGACAGGGTTCACCGGGGAGCTATTTTTT. Translating gives CYSSPRTGFTGELFF.

As regards this clonotype: Germline is not matched at one junction end, which may reflect a read error. The chain joins TRBV4-3 to TRBJ2-7; 8 bases agree with TRBD2. This CDR3 region has 18 residues. In germline, CDR1 is LGHNA, CDR2 YSLEER. The DNA of the CDR3 is TGCGCCAGCAGCCAAGCTGTGGCGGGGGGTCGCATTAGCTACGAGCAGCACTTC. It is translated as CASSQAVAGGRISYEQHF.

This clonotype was observed a handful of times. The junction differs from germline at one of its ends, possibly a read error. The chain combines TRBV11-3 with TRBJ2-1, with TRBD2 identical over 11 bases. The germline V gene encodes CDR1 SGHNT and CDR2 YENEEA. The CDR3 covers 15 residues. The CDR3 protein is CVSSRLAGGGYGQFF. The CDR3 DNA follows: TGTGTCAGCAGCCGATTAGCGGGGGGGGGGTATGGGCAGTTCTTC.

V is TRBV11-3 and J is TRBJ2-5; the D gene is possibly TRBD2 (6 bases). There are 18 residues in the CDR3. V lost 5 bases and J lost 14, with 36 bases in between. CDR1 SGHNT and CDR2 YENEEA come from the germline V gene. CDR3 coding DNA: TGTGCCAGCAGCCCGGGGGATTCTGGCCAGGGTGTGCAAGAGACCCGCTACTTC. This translates into CASSPGDSGQGVQETRYF.

In nucleotides, the CDR3 is TGCGCCAGCAACCCGCGGGGTAGTGGGACGGGGGAGGGACAGTATTTT. Encoded protein: CASNPRGSGTGEGQYF. The V and J genes are TRBV4-1 and TRBJ2-3; 7 bases are shared with TRBD2. Germline CDR1 and CDR2: MGHRA and YSYEKL. This CDR3 region has 16 residues. The trim removed 7 bases at V and 12 bases at J, leaving 22 bases unmatched.

By its share, this clonotype is medium-sized. V and J are TRBV6-1 and TRBJ1-5; D gene uncertain. This CDR3 is built from 14 residues. The germline V gene encodes CDR1 MNHNS and CDR2 SASEGT. V lost 3 bases, J lost 4 bases, and 10 bases lay in between. CDR3 region: CASSDVWVNQPQHF. As DNA, the CDR3 is TGTGCCAGCAGTGATGTTTGGGTAAATCAGCCCCAGCATTTT.

To note about this clonotype: An end of the junction differs from the germline gene, which may be a read error. The chain couples TRBV7-9 to TRBJ2-2; maybe TRBD1 (6 bases). The CDR3 is 13 amino acids. Germline values: CDR1 SEHNR, CDR2 FQNEAQ (reference sequence). The CDR3 loop is CASSRGNTRELFF. CDR3 DNA sequence: TGTGCAAGCAGTAGGGGGAACACCAGGGAGCTGTTTTTT.

This clonotype was counted once. A read error may account for a junction end that differs from germline. This chain joins TRBV11-2 and TRBJ2-5; no clear D. The CDR3 runs 12 residues. In germline, CDR1 is SGHAT, CDR2 FQNNGV. The CDR3 loop reads CGSSFELETQYF. DNA for the CDR3: TGTGGCAGCAGCTTTGAGTTAGAGACCCAGTACTTC.

Note on this clonotype: The conserved phenylalanine or tryptophan is not found at the CDR3 terminus, so this likely reflects a read error. The chain recombines TRBV11-3 with TRBJ2-1; 14 bases align to TRBD2. Germline CDR1 reads SGHNT; CDR2 reads YENEEA. The CDR3 totals 15 residues. V shed 5 bases, J shed 8 bases, and the junction held 5 bases outside the gene matches. This chain's CDR3 is CASSRLAGGEHEQFL. The CDR3, as DNA: TGTGCCAGCAGCCGACTAGCGGGGGGGGAGCATGAGCAGTTCCTC.

On this clonotype itself: Given the absence of the conserved phenylalanine or tryptophan at the CDR3 end, a read error is likely. The rearrangement links TRBV2 to TRBJ2-1; no firm D call. The V end lost 11 bases, the J end lost 0 bases, and 11 bases lay between the germline ends. Germline lookup yields CDR1 SNHLY and CDR2 FYNNEI. The CDR3 is made up of 13 amino acids. The CDR3, as DNA: TGTGCCCGTCTGGTCAGCTCCTACAATGAGCAGTTCCTC. Protein product: CARLVSSYNEQFL.

About this clonotype: The junction differs from germline at one of its ends, possibly a read error. J is TRBJ2-3 and V is TRBV4-2, with a tentative D call TRBD2 (6 bases). Germline values: CDR1 LGHNA, CDR2 YNFKEQ. The CDR3 consists of 13 residues. The CDR3 bases are TGTGCCAGCAGCCAAGGCCCGGGAGATACGCGGTATTTC. Its protein product is CASSQGPGDTRYF.

On this clonotype: This is likely a read error, given that the CDR3 carries no conserved phenylalanine or tryptophan at its end. The chain has TRBV4-2 and TRBJ2-7; 10 bases line up with TRBD1. This CDR3 comprises 18 residues. V shed 7 bases, J shed 6 bases, and the junction held 21 bases outside the gene matches. The germline CDR1 and CDR2 sequences are LGHNA and YNFKEQ. For the CDR3, the DNA is TGTGCCAGCAATCAGGAACACCTAGGACAGGGGGGACCGCGCGAGCAGTACCTC. Encoded protein: CASNQEHLGQGGPREQYL.

In regard to this clonotype: The conserved final phenylalanine or tryptophan is absent from the CDR3, which likely points to a read error. This chain joins TRBV12-3 or TRBV12-4 and TRBJ1-3, with D possibly being TRBD1 (6 bases). This CDR3 region has 15 residues. Between the trimmed V and J ends, which lost 7 bases and 2 bases, there was a span of 15 bases. The chain's CDR3 is CASTGTWGPGNTIYL. The CDR3 nucleotides are TGTGCCAGCACCGGGACATGGGGCCCTGGAAACACCATATATCTT.

This clonotype was observed many times. The chain employs TRBV12-3 or TRBV12-4 and TRBJ2-4; tentative D call: TRBD2 (5 bases). This CDR3 region has 16 residues. With 5 bases removed from V and 4 bases from J, the gap between germline ends came to 18 bases. The CDR3 sequence: CASSDGVDGIKNIQYF. CDR3 DNA: TGTGCCAGCAGTGACGGGGTTGATGGTATTAAAAACATTCAGTACTTC.